This entry concerns a single TCR beta chain. The table lists this clone with a count of one. Its antigen is still unknown. Base-call qualities are not available, and no considerably larger clone is one nucleotide away. Receptor libraries were prepared by the immunoSEQ multiplex PCR assay. DNA from the CD4+ T cells that had been cultured and isolated underwent TCR beta CDR3 sequencing. The study's processing was this. Non-productive TCR sequences were removed and reads were trimmed to the CDR3 region, keeping CDR3s of at least 7 amino acids. The MANAFEST web app was used to identify antigen-specific clonotypes by comparing expansion in peptide wells with expansion in reference cultures. To count as positive, a clone had to show expansion at FDR<0.05 compared with the reference and with all other wells, an odds ratio above 5, and a frequency above 0.1% in two replicate wells. Clonotypes significantly expanded in SARS-CoV-2 spike wells and in at least one common cold coronavirus spike condition were defined as cross-reactive. Levenshtein distance calculated with the stringdist R package was used to assess CDR3 similarity, and unrooted trees were constructed with ape in R 3.6.1. TCRdb holds this immuneACCESS table with in-frame rearrangements only. Some clones are missing; in checked studies, unresolved V genes explain under half, and the rest has no known cause. That table gives V, J and clone size, and the DNA gave D and trimming. Present in this sample are roughly 35,000 clones, 73% of which were seen just once. The ten largest make up more than 25% of the sample.

In the ViraFEST assay, PBMC were stimulated with viral peptide pools, and antigen-specific CD4+ T cell clonotypes were then identified by expansion using TCR sequencing. After approximately 11 days of culture, CD4+ T cells were isolated with the EasySep CD4+ T cell isolation kit. None of the healthy vaccine recipients had a prior SARS-CoV-2 infection, which was confirmed by nucleocapsid antibody tests that came back negative both before and after vaccination. Over 1.5 million PBMC per well were cultured with about 10 ug/ml peptides in IMDM containing approximately 4.6% human AB serum, around 9.7 IU/ml IL-2 and gentamicin. Half of the culture medium was replaced with fresh IL-2-containing medium on days 3 and 7. Unless noted otherwise, every peptide stimulation condition was cultured in triplicate wells. Using Ficoll-Paque Plus gradient centrifugation, PBMC were separated from whole blood and then either used fresh or cryopreserved at -140C. The overlapping peptide pools covered the spike proteins of SARS-CoV-2 as well as those of the common cold coronaviruses HCoV-NL63, HCoV-OC43 and HCoV-229E. Genomic DNA was extracted from cultured CD4+ T cells with the QIAamp micro DNA kit.

The CDR3 holds 14 amino acids from the cysteine to the phenylalanine. The retained sequence is limited to the CDR3, 42 bases, with the frame set at the first base. Relative to germline, V is 0 bases shorter and J is 0 bases shorter, with 3 bases between their ends. The sample belongs to a study of vaccination effects on CD4 cells after COVID-19 (dated by TCRdb to about 2022). Some background on the complete study: Each participant got two doses of an mRNA SARS-CoV-2 vaccine, either BNT162b2 or mRNA-1273. Cultures from other donors in the study were sequenced with the Oncomine TCR Beta short-read assay on an Illumina iSeq 100. Altogether, about 10 COVID-19 convalescent patients and a few SARS-CoV-2-naive healthy vaccine recipients made up the full study. SARS-CoV-2 spike-specific CD4+ TCR repertoires from before and after mRNA vaccination were compared in COVID-19 convalescent patients and in infection-naive vaccine recipients. What the work shows at the level of the full study, not this receptor alone: Limitations of the study were the small number of convalescent patients and the absence of early post-infection timepoints. Among healthy vaccine recipients, nearly all vaccine-induced clones were SARS-CoV-2 mono-reactive, and just 1 of 255 was cross-reactive with common cold coronaviruses. Marked clonal contraction was observed in both infection-induced and vaccine-induced clones at late post-vaccination timepoints, consistent with waning T cell responses.

The source material was CD4+ T cells from PBMCs cultured with HCoV-OC43 spike peptides, sampled before COVID-19 vaccination. This sample's cell subset or site label indicates: HCoV-OC43 spike overlapping peptide pool stimulation. The receptor's source is a human donor who received a COVID-19 vaccine. The rearranged chain carries TRBV23-1 and TRBJ1-3; the D gene remains uncertain. TRBV23-1 is an open reading frame whose function is uncertain. In nucleotides, the sequence is TGCGCCAGCAGTCAATCAGGCTCTGGAAACACCATATATTTT. Translated, this is CASSQSGSGNTIYF.